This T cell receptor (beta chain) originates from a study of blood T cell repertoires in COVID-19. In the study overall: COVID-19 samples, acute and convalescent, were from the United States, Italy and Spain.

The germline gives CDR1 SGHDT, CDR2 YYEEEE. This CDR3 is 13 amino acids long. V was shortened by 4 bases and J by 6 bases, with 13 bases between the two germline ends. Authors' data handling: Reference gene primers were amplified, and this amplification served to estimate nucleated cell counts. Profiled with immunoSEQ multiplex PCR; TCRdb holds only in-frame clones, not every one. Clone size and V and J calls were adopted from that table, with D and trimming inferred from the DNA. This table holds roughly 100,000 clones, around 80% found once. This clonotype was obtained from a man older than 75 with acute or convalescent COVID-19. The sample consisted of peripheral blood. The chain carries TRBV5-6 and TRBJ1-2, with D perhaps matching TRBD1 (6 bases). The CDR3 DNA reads TGTGCCAGCAGCCCCGGACAGTTCGATGGCTACACCTTC. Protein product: CASSPGQFDGYTF.